This TCR beta chain was recovered during a study of blood T cell repertoires in COVID-19. About the study: The origin of the acute and convalescent COVID-19 samples was the United States, Italy and Spain. Sample material is recorded as cDNA or gDNA derived from T cells, B-cell-depleted T cells, or PBMCs.

V trimming: 5 bases; J trimming: 4 bases; junction bases outside the gene matches: 3. This CDR3 is built from 13 residues. Germline V gene sequence: CDR1 MNHEY, CDR2 SMNVEV (reference sequence). In the original analysis: Estimation of nucleated cell counts relied on the amplification of reference gene primers. TCRdb's copy holds only in-frame clones and misses some; the assay was immunoSEQ multiplex PCR. D and trimming come from the DNA, and the V and J calls and clone size come from that table. The repertoire holds 65,000 or so clones, with roughly nine tenths as singletons. The receptor was isolated from a human donor with acute or convalescent COVID-19. The donor label of this sample is uncertain. This chain connects TRBV27 to TRBJ1-2, with TRBD1 matching 8 bases. The specimen was peripheral blood. The DNA of the CDR3 is TGTGCCAGCAGTACACAGGGGGTCTATGGCTACACCTTC. Translated: CASSTQGVYGYTF.